The present T cell receptor (beta chain) was sequenced within a study of blood T cell repertoires in COVID-19. Authors' analysis steps: For nucleated cells, counts were estimated from reference gene primer amplification. Data came from immunoSEQ multiplex PCR; TCRdb stores just in-frame clones and leaves some out. V and J calls and clone size are given by that table; D and trimming were obtained from the DNA. The sample holds about 200,000 clones; 75% to 90% are singletons and the top ten take 18%. This clone was seen a single time. Looked up from germline, CDR1 is LNHDA and CDR2 is SQIVND (reference sequence). This CDR3 has 11 residues. V dropped 8 bases and J dropped 1 base, with 3 bases sitting between them.

The rearrangement links TRBV19 to TRBJ1-3; no definite D call. Sequencing was performed on PBMCs or T cells enriched from blood (not recorded which). The sequence was obtained from a man aged 35 to 55 who had recovered from COVID-19. CDR3 residues: CASYSGNTIYF. CDR3 nucleotide sequence: TGTGCCAGTTATTCTGGAAACACCATATATTTT.